This T cell receptor (beta chain) was found in a study of blood T cell repertoires in COVID-19. Sequenced by immunoSEQ multiplex PCR; TCRdb stores in-frame clones only, minus some. The table shows 150,000 to 200,000 clones, with 65% to 85% occurring only once. V lost 10 bases and J lost 1, with 10 bases in between. This CDR3 has 12 residues. Germline V gene sequence: CDR1 LNHDA, CDR2 SQIVND (reference sequence). The gene calls are TRBV19 and TRBJ1-2; D gene unclear. Material: PBMCs or T cells enriched from blood (not recorded which). The receptor was derived from a man between 65 and 80 years old who had been exposed to COVID-19. The CDR3 DNA sequence: TGTGCCACCACGGACTATAACTATGGCTACACCTTC. This encodes CATTDYNYGYTF.